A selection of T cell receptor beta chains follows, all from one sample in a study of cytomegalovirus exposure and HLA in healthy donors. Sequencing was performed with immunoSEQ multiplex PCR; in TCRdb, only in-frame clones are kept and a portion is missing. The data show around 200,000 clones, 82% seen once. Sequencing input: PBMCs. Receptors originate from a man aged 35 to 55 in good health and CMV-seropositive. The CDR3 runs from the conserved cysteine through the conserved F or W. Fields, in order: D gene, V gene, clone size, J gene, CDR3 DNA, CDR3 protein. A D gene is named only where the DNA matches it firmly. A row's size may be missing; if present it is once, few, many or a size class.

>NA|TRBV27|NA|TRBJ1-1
TGTGCCAGCAGTCCATACCGGGACATATTGAACACTGAAGCTTTCTTT
CASSPYRDILNTEAFF
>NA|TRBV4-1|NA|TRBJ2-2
TGCGCCAGCAGCCAAGATCTGGCGGGTGCGAACACCGGGGAGCTGTTTTTT
CASSQDLAGANTGELFF
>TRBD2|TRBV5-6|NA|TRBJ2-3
TGTGCCAGCATACTAGCGGGACGCACAGATACGCAGTATTTT
CASILAGRTDTQYF
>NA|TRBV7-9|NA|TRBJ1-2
TGTGCCAGCAGCTTAGGAGGCCGTGGCTACACCTTC
CASSLGGRGYTF
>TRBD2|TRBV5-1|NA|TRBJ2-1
TGCGCCAGCAGCAATCCGGGACTAGCGGGAGTATTGGGGAACTACAATGAGCAGTTCTTC
CASSNPGLAGVLGNYNEQFF
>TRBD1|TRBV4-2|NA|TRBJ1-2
TGTGCCAGCAGCTTCCGGGACACAGGGGACTATGGCTACACCTTC
CASSFRDTGDYGYTF
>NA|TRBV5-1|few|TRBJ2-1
TGCGCCAGCAGCTTTCTAGCGCGGTTCGTCAATGAGCAGTTCTTC
CASSFLARFVNEQFF
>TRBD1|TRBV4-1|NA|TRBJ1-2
TGCGCCAGCAGCCAAGAGAGGACAGGGAAGCTCCGAAGTGGCTACACCTTC
CASSQERTGKLRSGYTF
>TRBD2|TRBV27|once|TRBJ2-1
TGTGCCAGCACCCTGGCTCTAGCGGGGCCCAATGAGCAGTTCTTC
CASTLALAGPNEQFF
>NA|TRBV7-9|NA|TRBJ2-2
TGTGCCAGCAGCACCACTATTATAGTGGGCACCGGGGAGCTGTTTTTT
CASSTTIIVGTGELFF
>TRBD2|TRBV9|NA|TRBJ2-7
TGTGCCAGCAGCCGTAGCCCCCTAGCGGATGGCTACGAGCAGTACTTC
CASSRSPLADGYEQYF
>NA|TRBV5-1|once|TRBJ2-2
TGCGCCAGCAGCCCCCTTCGGACCGGGGAGCTGTTTTTT
CASSPLRTGELFF
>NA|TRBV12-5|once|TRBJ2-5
TGTGCTAGTGGTTCCCCGGGGACCCAGTACTTC
CASGSPGTQYF
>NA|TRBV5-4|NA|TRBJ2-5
TGTGCCAGCAGCACCACGGAGGGGATTCGAGAGACCCAGTACTTC
CASSTTEGIRETQYF
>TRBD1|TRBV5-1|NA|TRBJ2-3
TGCGCCAGCAGCCCACCCGGGACAGGTGGCACAGATACGCAGTATTTT
CASSPPGTGGTDTQYF
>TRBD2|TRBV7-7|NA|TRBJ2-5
TGTGCCAGCAGCTTAGCCCGGGACTACGGAGAGACCCAGTACTTC
CASSLARDYGETQYF
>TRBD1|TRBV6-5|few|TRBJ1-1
TGTGCCAGCAGACAGGGACAGTCGAACACTGAAGCTTTCTTT
CASRQGQSNTEAFF
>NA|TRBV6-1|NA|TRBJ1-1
TGTGCCAGCAGTTATCGCGAAGGGACATCGCGAGCTTTCTTT
CASSYREGTSRAFF
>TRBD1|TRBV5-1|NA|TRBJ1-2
TGCGCCAGCAGCCTCCCCCCCGGGACAGGGGGCTCTGGCTACACCTTC
CASSLPPGTGGSGYTF
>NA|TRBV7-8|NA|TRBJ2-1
TGTGCCAGCAGCTTAGTAATTGGACTTGAGCAGTTCTTC
CASSLVIGLEQFF
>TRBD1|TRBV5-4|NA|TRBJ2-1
TGTGCCAGCAGCTTAGGACAGGTCCCCTACAATGAGCAGTTCTTC
CASSLGQVPYNEQFF
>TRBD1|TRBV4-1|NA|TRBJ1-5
TGCGCCAGCAGCCAAGAGGGAAGAGGGGGACAGCCCAATCAGCCCCAGCATTTT
CASSQEGRGGQPNQPQHF
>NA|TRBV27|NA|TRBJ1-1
TGTGCCAGCAGTTTATTACAGTGGAACACTGAAGCTTTCTTT
CASSLLQWNTEAFF
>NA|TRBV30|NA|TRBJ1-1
TGTGCCTGGAGTGTACTCTCTAGTGGGCAGGGGACCGGTAGAGCTTTCTTT
CAWSVLSSGQGTGRAFF
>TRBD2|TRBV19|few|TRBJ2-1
TGTGCCAGCCGGCATAAGCGGGAGGACAATGAGCAGTTCTTC
CASRHKREDNEQFF
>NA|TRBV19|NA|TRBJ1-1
TGTGCCAGTAGTATTCGGGGATCGAACACTGAAGCTTTCTTT
CASSIRGSNTEAFF
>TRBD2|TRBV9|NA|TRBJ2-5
TGTGCCAGCAGCCGTAGCGGGAGTGAGACCCAGTACTTC
CASSRSGSETQYF
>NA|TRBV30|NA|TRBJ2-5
TGTGCAAGGAGGTTTGTGGGATGGCTTCGAGAGACCCAGTACTTC
CARRFVGWLRETQYF
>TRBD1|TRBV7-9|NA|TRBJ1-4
TGTGCCAGCAGCTTAGCCAGGTCGGGTGGACAGGGGAATGAAAAACTGTTTTTT
CASSLARSGGQGNEKLFF
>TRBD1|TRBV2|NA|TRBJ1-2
TGTGCCGGACAGGGGTTAAACTATGGCTACACCTTC
CAGQGLNYGYTF
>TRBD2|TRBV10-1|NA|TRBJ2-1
TGCGCCAGCAGTGCCCCAACTAGCGGGCAGTTCTTC
CASSAPTSGQFF
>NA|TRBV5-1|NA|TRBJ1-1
TGCGCCAGCAGCACCGATACAGGGTCCGAAGCTTTCTTT
CASSTDTGSEAFF
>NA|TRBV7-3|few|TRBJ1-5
TGTGCCAGCAAGGTCCCAGGCCGCTGGAATCAGCCCCAGCATTTT
CASKVPGRWNQPQHF
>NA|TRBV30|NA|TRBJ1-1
TGTGCCTGGAGTTCAGGGGACGGCACTGAAGCTTTCTTT
CAWSSGDGTEAFF
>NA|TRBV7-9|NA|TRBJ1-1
TGTGCCAGCAGCCCCCTGGAGGTCACTGAAGCTTTCTTT
CASSPLEVTEAFF
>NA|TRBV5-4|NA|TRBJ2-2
TGTGCCAGCAGCCTCCGGGACAATCTTGGCGGGGAGCTGTTTTTT
CASSLRDNLGGELFF
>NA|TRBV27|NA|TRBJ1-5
TGTGCCAGCTCCATGGCTAGCAATCAGCCCCAGCATTTT
CASSMASNQPQHF
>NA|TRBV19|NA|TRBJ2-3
TGTGCCAGTAGTATGGGGCTAGGAAGCACAGATACGCAGTATTTT
CASSMGLGSTDTQYF
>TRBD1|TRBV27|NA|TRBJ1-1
TGTGCCAGCACCCGACAGGGGAAAAACACTGAAGCTTTCTTT
CASTRQGKNTEAFF
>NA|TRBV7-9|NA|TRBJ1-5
TGTGCCAGCAGCTTAGCGGACAGAAACTTTGACAATCAGCCCCAGCATTTT
CASSLADRNFDNQPQHF
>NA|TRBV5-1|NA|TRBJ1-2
TGCGCCAGCAGCTTGGAGGGGGACTATGGCTACACCTTC
CASSLEGDYGYTF